The T cell receptor (beta chain) described here comes from a study of cytomegalovirus exposure and HLA in healthy donors. Study-level findings and limits: Per published reports, the classifier diagnosed cytomegalovirus status with high specificity and sensitivity.

Both 60 Vbeta primers and 13 Jbeta primers went into the PCR. Here immunoSEQ multiplex PCR was the method, and the copy in TCRdb shows in-frame clones only, minus some. The profile shows around 150,000 clones, approximately 80% of them singletons. In regard to this clone: Its specificity is unknown.

The germline V and J ends were trimmed by 3 bases and 3 bases, with 16 bases remaining between them. CDR3 size: 16 residues. The germline CDR1 and CDR2 sequences are LGHNA and YSLEER. This clonotype was obtained from a woman aged 40 to 55 in good health and CMV-seronegative. The material sequenced was PBMCs. This chain joins TRBV4-3 and TRBJ2-3; a weak D match, TRBD2 (5 bases). The CDR3 is CASSQGSGEWTDTQYF. The CDR3 DNA reads as TGCGCCAGCAGCCAGGGCTCTGGGGAGTGGACAGATACGCAGTATTTT.